Listed below are T cell receptor beta chains from one sample, sequenced in a study of T cells after yellow fever vaccination. TCRdb re-called the 5' RACE reads with MiXCR, one entry per CDR3 protein. In the table there are about 73,000 distinct CDR3 sequences, approximately 8% of which are singletons. The sample consisted of CD8+ T cells sorted from PBMCs, taken on the day of the yellow fever booster vaccination. The receptors shown here come from a man aged 30 to 45 who received the YFV17D yellow fever vaccine. CDR3s include the opening cysteine and the closing phenylalanine or tryptophan. D genes are given only for firm matches. Only some rows state a clone size, as once, few, many or a class for expanded clones.

clone size: many
J gene: TRBJ2-2
D gene: NA
V gene: TRBV4-3
CDR3 protein: CASSQWDNTGELFF
CDR3 DNA: TGCGCCAGCAGCCAGTGGGACAACACCGGGGAGCTGTTTTTT

clone size: few
J gene: TRBJ2-1
D gene: NA
V gene: TRBV6-2/TRBV6-3
CDR3 protein: CASSYSLEPAYNEQFF
CDR3 DNA: TGTGCCAGCAGTTACTCATTGGAGCCGGCCTACAATGAGCAGTTCTTC

clone size: few
J gene: TRBJ2-5
D gene: NA
V gene: TRBV11-2
CDR3 protein: CASSLVVAEGEETQYF
CDR3 DNA: TGTGCCAGCAGCTTAGTGGTAGCGGAGGGGGAAGAGACCCAGTACTTC

clone size: few
J gene: TRBJ2-7
D gene: NA
V gene: TRBV20-1
CDR3 protein: CSASNSYEQYF
CDR3 DNA: TGCAGTGCTAGTAACAGCTACGAGCAGTACTTC

clone size: many
J gene: TRBJ1-2
D gene: NA
V gene: TRBV4-1
CDR3 protein: CASSQAPTAGNGYTF
CDR3 DNA: TGCGCCAGCAGCCAAGCCCCTACAGCGGGAAATGGCTACACCTTC

clone size: NA
J gene: TRBJ2-3
D gene: TRBD2
V gene: TRBV12-3/TRBV12-4
CDR3 protein: CASSSLSGEGDTQYF
CDR3 DNA: TGTGCCAGCAGCTCCCTTAGCGGGGAGGGGGATACGCAGTATTTT

clone size: many
J gene: TRBJ2-2
D gene: TRBD1
V gene: TRBV7-7
CDR3 protein: CASSPGGAGELFF
CDR3 DNA: TGTGCCAGCAGCCCAGGGGGTGCCGGGGAGCTGTTTTTT

clone size: many
J gene: TRBJ2-2
D gene: NA
V gene: TRBV9
CDR3 protein: CASSENTGELFF
CDR3 DNA: TGTGCCAGCAGCGAGAACACCGGGGAGCTGTTTTTT

clone size: NA
J gene: TRBJ2-3
D gene: NA
V gene: TRBV7-6
CDR3 protein: CASSLAGLDTQYF
CDR3 DNA: TGTGCCAGCAGCTTAGCGGGGTTGGATACGCAGTATTTT

clone size: few
J gene: TRBJ2-7
D gene: TRBD2
V gene: TRBV7-2
CDR3 protein: CASSWGGSSYEQYF
CDR3 DNA: TGTGCCAGCAGCTGGGGGGGGAGCTCCTACGAGCAGTACTTC

clone size: few
J gene: TRBJ2-1
D gene: NA
V gene: TRBV20-1
CDR3 protein: CSARGRDVAPYNEQFF
CDR3 DNA: TGCAGTGCTAGAGGGCGGGACGTCGCTCCCTACAATGAGCAGTTCTTC

clone size: NA
J gene: TRBJ2-5
D gene: NA
V gene: TRBV4-3
CDR3 protein: CASSQRAGEETQYF
CDR3 DNA: TGCGCCAGCAGCCAGAGGGCAGGGGAAGAGACCCAGTACTTC

clone size: NA
J gene: TRBJ2-3
D gene: TRBD2
V gene: TRBV9
CDR3 protein: CASSVSGTADTQYF
CDR3 DNA: TGTGCCAGCAGCGTTAGCGGGACCGCAGATACGCAGTATTTT

clone size: NA
J gene: TRBJ2-7
D gene: TRBD1
V gene: TRBV30
CDR3 protein: CAWTGQLSSYEQYF
CDR3 DNA: TGTGCCTGGACGGGACAGCTAAGCTCCTACGAGCAGTACTTC

clone size: NA
J gene: TRBJ2-1
D gene: NA
V gene: TRBV9
CDR3 protein: CASSVDGASYNEQFF
CDR3 DNA: TGTGCCAGCAGCGTAGACGGGGCCTCCTACAATGAGCAGTTCTTC

clone size: few
J gene: TRBJ1-4
D gene: TRBD1
V gene: TRBV7-6
CDR3 protein: CASSSHPRDSFNEKLFF
CDR3 DNA: TGTGCCAGCAGCTCCCACCCTAGGGACAGCTTTAATGAAAAACTGTTTTTT

clone size: NA
J gene: TRBJ2-1
D gene: NA
V gene: TRBV25-1
CDR3 protein: CASSQAGLSSYNEQFF
CDR3 DNA: TGTGCCAGCAGTCAAGCGGGCCTGAGCTCCTACAATGAGCAGTTCTTC

clone size: NA
J gene: TRBJ2-7
D gene: NA
V gene: TRBV19
CDR3 protein: CASKVAGASYEQYF
CDR3 DNA: TGTGCCAGTAAGGTGGCGGGGGCCAGCTACGAGCAGTACTTC

clone size: few
J gene: TRBJ2-7
D gene: TRBD1
V gene: TRBV4-1
CDR3 protein: CASSQDGGQADF
CDR3 DNA: TGCGCCAGCAGCCAAGATGGGGGACAGGCGGACTTC

clone size: NA
J gene: TRBJ2-7
D gene: TRBD2
V gene: TRBV29-1
CDR3 protein: CSVGGLAGSYEQYF
CDR3 DNA: TGCAGCGTTGGAGGCCTAGCGGGCTCCTACGAGCAGTACTTC

clone size: many
J gene: TRBJ2-1
D gene: NA
V gene: TRBV28
CDR3 protein: CASSLPSDVDYFSYNEQFF
CDR3 DNA: TGTGCCAGCAGTTTACCGTCCGACGTCGACTATTTCTCCTACAATGAGCAGTTCTTC

clone size: NA
J gene: TRBJ2-7
D gene: NA
V gene: TRBV18
CDR3 protein: CASSPWGGYEQYF
CDR3 DNA: TGTGCCAGCTCACCATGGGGAGGCTACGAGCAGTACTTC

clone size: few
J gene: TRBJ2-1
D gene: TRBD2
V gene: TRBV6-5
CDR3 protein: CASSYSPSGSYGEQFF
CDR3 DNA: TGTGCCAGCAGTTACAGTCCTAGCGGGAGTTACGGTGAGCAGTTCTTC

clone size: few
J gene: TRBJ2-1
D gene: TRBD2
V gene: TRBV4-3
CDR3 protein: CASSQDTVRGGGFNEQFF
CDR3 DNA: TGCGCCAGCAGCCAAGATACCGTGAGGGGCGGGGGGTTCAATGAGCAGTTCTTC

clone size: NA
J gene: TRBJ1-1
D gene: NA
V gene: TRBV19
CDR3 protein: CASSIFGARGTEAFF
CDR3 DNA: TGTGCCAGTAGTATATTTGGGGCGCGGGGCACTGAAGCTTTCTTT

clone size: many
J gene: TRBJ2-1
D gene: TRBD2
V gene: TRBV12-3/TRBV12-4
CDR3 protein: CASNLLAGAEQFF
CDR3 DNA: TGTGCCAGCAACCTCCTAGCGGGGGCCGAGCAGTTCTTC

clone size: many
J gene: TRBJ1-2
D gene: NA
V gene: TRBV27
CDR3 protein: CASSLSSAGHYGYTF
CDR3 DNA: TGTGCCAGCAGTTTATCGAGCGCCGGGCACTATGGCTACACCTTC

clone size: few
J gene: TRBJ2-7
D gene: TRBD2
V gene: TRBV20-1
CDR3 protein: CSASHREVSYEQYF
CDR3 DNA: TGCAGTGCTAGTCATCGGGAGGTCTCCTACGAGCAGTACTTC

clone size: NA
J gene: TRBJ1-2
D gene: NA
V gene: TRBV5-1
CDR3 protein: CASSNFVGANGYTF
CDR3 DNA: TGCGCCAGCAGCAACTTTGTGGGGGCGAATGGCTACACCTTC

clone size: few
J gene: TRBJ1-1
D gene: TRBD1
V gene: TRBV4-2
CDR3 protein: CASSQEYPGQGREAFF
CDR3 DNA: TGTGCCAGCAGCCAAGAGTATCCGGGACAGGGCCGTGAAGCTTTCTTT

clone size: NA
J gene: TRBJ2-7
D gene: NA
V gene: TRBV25-1
CDR3 protein: CASSESRRVNSYEQYF
CDR3 DNA: TGTGCCAGCAGTGAGTCTAGGCGCGTCAACTCCTACGAGCAGTACTTC

clone size: NA
J gene: TRBJ2-1
D gene: NA
V gene: TRBV5-5
CDR3 protein: CASSLPQAGIHYNEQFF
CDR3 DNA: TGTGCCAGCAGCTTACCGCAGGCAGGGATTCACTACAATGAGCAGTTCTTC

clone size: NA
J gene: TRBJ2-1
D gene: NA
V gene: TRBV14
CDR3 protein: CASSQVVSAYNEQFF
CDR3 DNA: TGTGCCAGCAGCCAAGTGGTTAGCGCCTACAATGAGCAGTTCTTC

clone size: many
J gene: TRBJ2-5
D gene: NA
V gene: TRBV29-1
CDR3 protein: CSVFFGTNRETQYF
CDR3 DNA: TGCAGCGTTTTCTTCGGGACCAACCGGGAGACCCAGTACTTC

clone size: many
J gene: TRBJ2-1
D gene: NA
V gene: TRBV12-3/TRBV12-4
CDR3 protein: CASSLVEGYNEQFF
CDR3 DNA: TGTGCCAGCAGTTTAGTAGAGGGCTACAATGAGCAGTTCTTC

clone size: few
J gene: TRBJ1-5
D gene: NA
V gene: TRBV9
CDR3 protein: CASSVSSSNQPQHF
CDR3 DNA: TGTGCCAGCAGCGTAAGCTCCAGCAATCAGCCCCAGCATTTT

clone size: NA
J gene: TRBJ2-7
D gene: NA
V gene: TRBV5-4
CDR3 protein: CASSPDPRGEDYEQYF
CDR3 DNA: TGTGCCAGCAGCCCTGACCCCCGCGGGGAAGACTACGAGCAGTACTTC

clone size: many
J gene: TRBJ2-2
D gene: NA
V gene: TRBV6-5
CDR3 protein: CASGNLSNTGELFF
CDR3 DNA: TGTGCCAGCGGAAATTTATCTAACACCGGGGAGCTGTTTTTT

clone size: many
J gene: TRBJ2-3
D gene: NA
V gene: TRBV7-9
CDR3 protein: CASVLEADTQYF
CDR3 DNA: TGTGCCAGCGTTTTGGAAGCAGATACGCAGTATTTT

clone size: few
J gene: TRBJ2-1
D gene: NA
V gene: TRBV12-3/TRBV12-4
CDR3 protein: CASSLAAGSSSYNEQFF
CDR3 DNA: TGTGCCAGCAGTTTAGCGGCTGGCTCTAGCTCCTACAATGAGCAGTTCTTC

clone size: many
J gene: TRBJ2-5
D gene: NA
V gene: TRBV27
CDR3 protein: CASSPSDTQETQYF
CDR3 DNA: TGTGCCAGCAGTCCGTCGGACACCCAAGAGACCCAGTACTTC

clone size: many
J gene: TRBJ1-5
D gene: NA
V gene: TRBV12-3/TRBV12-4
CDR3 protein: CASSLEVTGRHQPQHF
CDR3 DNA: TGTGCCAGCAGTTTAGAGGTTACAGGGAGACATCAGCCCCAGCATTTT

clone size: NA
J gene: TRBJ1-3
D gene: TRBD1
V gene: TRBV29-1
CDR3 protein: CSAQGVGNFAIYF
CDR3 DNA: TGCAGCGCGCAGGGGGTTGGGAACTTCGCCATATATTTT

clone size: few
J gene: TRBJ1-4
D gene: NA
V gene: TRBV4-3
CDR3 protein: CASSQVGEEKLFF
CDR3 DNA: TGCGCCAGCAGCCAAGTAGGAGAAGAAAAACTGTTTTTT

clone size: NA
J gene: TRBJ1-1
D gene: TRBD1
V gene: TRBV19
CDR3 protein: CASSMGTGAEAFF
CDR3 DNA: TGTGCCAGTAGTATGGGGACAGGAGCTGAAGCTTTCTTT

clone size: NA
J gene: TRBJ2-2
D gene: NA
V gene: TRBV7-2
CDR3 protein: CASSSGPNTGELFF
CDR3 DNA: TGTGCCAGCAGCTCGGGACCGAACACCGGGGAGCTGTTTTTT

clone size: medium-sized
J gene: TRBJ2-2
D gene: NA
V gene: TRBV6-4
CDR3 protein: CASSAGASELNTGELFF
CDR3 DNA: TGTGCCAGCAGTGCGGGGGCTAGCGAATTGAACACCGGGGAGCTGTTTTTT

clone size: many
J gene: TRBJ2-1
D gene: TRBD2
V gene: TRBV20-1
CDR3 protein: CSARKNAGGPINEQFF
CDR3 DNA: TGCAGTGCTAGAAAGAATGCGGGAGGGCCGATCAATGAGCAGTTCTTC

clone size: NA
J gene: TRBJ2-1
D gene: NA
V gene: TRBV10-1
CDR3 protein: CASSTGPYNEQFF
CDR3 DNA: TGCGCCAGCAGTACAGGGCCTTACAATGAGCAGTTCTTC

clone size: NA
J gene: TRBJ2-1
D gene: TRBD2
V gene: TRBV11-1
CDR3 protein: CASSPRTSGTSSYNEQFF
CDR3 DNA: TGTGCCAGCAGTCCGAGGACTAGCGGCACTAGCTCCTACAATGAGCAGTTCTTC

clone size: few
J gene: TRBJ2-7
D gene: NA
V gene: TRBV11-2
CDR3 protein: CASSSPGVSFYEQYF
CDR3 DNA: TGTGCCAGCAGCTCCCCAGGGGTTTCCTTCTACGAGCAGTACTTC